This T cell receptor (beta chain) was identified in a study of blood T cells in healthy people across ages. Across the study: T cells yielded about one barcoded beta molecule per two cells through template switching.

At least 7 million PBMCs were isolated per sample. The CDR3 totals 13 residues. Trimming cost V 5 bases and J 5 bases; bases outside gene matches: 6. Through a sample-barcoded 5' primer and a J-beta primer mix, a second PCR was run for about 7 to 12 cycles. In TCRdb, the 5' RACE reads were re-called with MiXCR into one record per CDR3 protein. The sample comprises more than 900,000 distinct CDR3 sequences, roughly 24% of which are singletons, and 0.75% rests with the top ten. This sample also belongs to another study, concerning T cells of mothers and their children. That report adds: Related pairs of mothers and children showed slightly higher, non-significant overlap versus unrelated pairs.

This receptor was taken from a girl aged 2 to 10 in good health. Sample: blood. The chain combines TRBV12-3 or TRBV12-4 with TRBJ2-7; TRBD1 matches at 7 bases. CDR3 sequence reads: CASSPSTGNEQYF. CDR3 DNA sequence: TGTGCCAGCAGTCCCTCGACAGGGAACGAGCAGTACTTC.